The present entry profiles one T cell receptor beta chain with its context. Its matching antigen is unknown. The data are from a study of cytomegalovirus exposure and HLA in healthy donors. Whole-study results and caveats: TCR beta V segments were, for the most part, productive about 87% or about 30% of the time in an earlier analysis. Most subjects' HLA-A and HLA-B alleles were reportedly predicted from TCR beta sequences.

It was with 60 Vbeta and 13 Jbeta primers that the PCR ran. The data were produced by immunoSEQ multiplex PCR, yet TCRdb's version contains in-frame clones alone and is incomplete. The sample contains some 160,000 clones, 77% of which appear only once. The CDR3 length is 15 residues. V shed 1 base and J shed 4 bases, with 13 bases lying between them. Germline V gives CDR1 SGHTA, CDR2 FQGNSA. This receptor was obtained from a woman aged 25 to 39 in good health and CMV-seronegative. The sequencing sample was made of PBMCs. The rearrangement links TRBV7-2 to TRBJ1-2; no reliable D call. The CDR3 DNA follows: TGTGCCAGCAGCTTAGTATCTGGGGAGAGCTATGGCTACACCTTC. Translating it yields CASSLVSGESYGYTF.